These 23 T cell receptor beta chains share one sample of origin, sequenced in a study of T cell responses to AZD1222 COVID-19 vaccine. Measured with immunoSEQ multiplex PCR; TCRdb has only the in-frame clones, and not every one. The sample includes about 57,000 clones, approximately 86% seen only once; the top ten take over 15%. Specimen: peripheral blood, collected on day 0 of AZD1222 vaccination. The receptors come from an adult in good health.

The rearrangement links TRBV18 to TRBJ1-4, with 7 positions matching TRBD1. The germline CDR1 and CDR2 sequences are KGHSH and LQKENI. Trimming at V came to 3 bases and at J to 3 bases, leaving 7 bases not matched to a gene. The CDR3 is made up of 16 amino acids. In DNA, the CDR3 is TGTGCCAGCTCACCGGAGGGGGCCGTAGCTAATGAAAAACTGTTTTTT. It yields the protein CASSPEGAVANEKLFF. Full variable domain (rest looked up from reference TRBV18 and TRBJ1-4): NAGVMQNPRHLVRRRGQEARLRCSPMKGHSHVYWYRQLPEEGLKFMVYLQKENIIDESGMPKERFSAEFPKEGPSILRIQQVVRGDSAAYFCASSPEGAVANEKLFFGSGTQLSVL.

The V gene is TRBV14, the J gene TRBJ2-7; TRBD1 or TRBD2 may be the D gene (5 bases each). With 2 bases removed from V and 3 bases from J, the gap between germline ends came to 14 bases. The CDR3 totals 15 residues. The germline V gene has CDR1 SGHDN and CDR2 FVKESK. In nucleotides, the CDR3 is TGTGCCAGCAGCCAAAGGGGACGACTTTACTACGAGCAGTACTTC. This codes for CASSQRGRLYYEQYF.

The CDR3 reads CASSLESSNSPLHF. Here the CDR3 DNA reads TGCGCCAGCAGCTTGGAAAGTTCGAATTCACCCCTCCACTTT. The chain has TRBV5-1 and TRBJ1-6, with D hard to call. The CDR3 sequence is 14 residues long. Trimming took 0 bases from V and 7 from J, leaving 8 bases between them. Germline CDR1 is SGHRS and CDR2 is YFSETQ.

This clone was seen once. The CDR3 DNA reads as TGTGCCAGCTTTTTTGTAGGGGGCGACTCCTACGAGCAGTACTTC. This sequence encodes CASFFVGGDSYEQYF. The gene calls are TRBV28 and TRBJ2-7, with TRBD1 identical over 7 bases. Germline loops: CDR1 MDHEN, CDR2 SYDVKM. V shed 8 bases, J shed 0 bases, and the junction held 10 bases outside the gene matches. The CDR3 is made up of 15 amino acids.

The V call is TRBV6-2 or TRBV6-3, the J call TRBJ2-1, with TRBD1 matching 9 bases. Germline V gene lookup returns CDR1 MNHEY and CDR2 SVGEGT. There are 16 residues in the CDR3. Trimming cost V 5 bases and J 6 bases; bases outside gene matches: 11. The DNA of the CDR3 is TGTGCCAGCAGTCTCCCCGGACAGGGGTTGGGCAATGAGCAGTTCTTC. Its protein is CASSLPGQGLGNEQFF.

CDR3: CASSYGREMAGELFF. The CDR3, as DNA: TGTGCCAGCAGTTACGGCAGGGAGATGGCCGGGGAGCTGTTTTTT. The chain links TRBV6-5 to TRBJ2-2; D is possibly TRBD1 or TRBD2 (5 bases each). V lost 2 bases, J lost 6 bases, and 13 bases lay in between. CDR1 is MNHEY, CDR2 SVGAGI, per germline. The CDR3 sequence is 15 residues long.

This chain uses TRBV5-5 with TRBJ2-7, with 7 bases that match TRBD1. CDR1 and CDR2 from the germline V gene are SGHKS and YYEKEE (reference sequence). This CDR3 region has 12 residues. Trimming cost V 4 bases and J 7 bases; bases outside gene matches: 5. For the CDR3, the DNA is TGTGCCAGCAGCCCCGCGGACAGGGAGCAGTACTTC. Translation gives CASSPADREQYF. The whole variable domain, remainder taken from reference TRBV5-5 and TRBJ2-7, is DAGVTQSPTHLIKTRGQQVTLRCSPISGHKSVSWYQQVLGQGPQFIFQYYEKEERGRGNFPDRFSARQFPNYSSELNVNALLLGDSALYLCASSPADREQYFGPGTRLTVT.

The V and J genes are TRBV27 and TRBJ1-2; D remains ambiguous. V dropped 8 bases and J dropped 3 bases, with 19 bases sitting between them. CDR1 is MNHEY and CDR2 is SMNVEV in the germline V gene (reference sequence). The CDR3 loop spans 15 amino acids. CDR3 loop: CASRLSLGLDYGYTF. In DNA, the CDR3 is TGTGCCAGCCGACTCAGTTTGGGGTTAGACTATGGCTACACCTTC.

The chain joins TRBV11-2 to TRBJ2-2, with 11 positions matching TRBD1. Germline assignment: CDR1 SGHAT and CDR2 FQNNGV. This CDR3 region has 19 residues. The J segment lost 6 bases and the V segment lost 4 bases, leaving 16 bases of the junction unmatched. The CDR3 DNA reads TGTGCCAGCAGCTCCCGAGGGGGGGACAGGGGGTTTTCTCCCGGGGAGCTGTTTTTT. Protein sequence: CASSSRGGDRGFSPGELFF. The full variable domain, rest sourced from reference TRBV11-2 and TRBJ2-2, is EAGVAQSPRYKIIEKRQSVAFWCNPISGHATLYWYQQILGQGPKLLIQFQNNGVVDDSQLPKDRFSAERLKGVDSTLKIQPAKLEDSAVYLCASSSRGGDRGFSPGELFFGEGSRLTVL.

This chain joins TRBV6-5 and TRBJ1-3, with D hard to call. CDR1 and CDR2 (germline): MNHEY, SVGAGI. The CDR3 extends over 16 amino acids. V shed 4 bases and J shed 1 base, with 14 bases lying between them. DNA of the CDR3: TGTGCCAGCAGTTCCCTGACCAGTGGGTCTGGAAACACCATATATTTT. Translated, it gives CASSSLTSGSGNTIYF.

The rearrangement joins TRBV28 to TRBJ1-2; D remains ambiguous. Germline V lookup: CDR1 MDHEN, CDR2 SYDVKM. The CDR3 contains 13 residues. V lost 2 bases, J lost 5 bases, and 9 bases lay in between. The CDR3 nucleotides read TGTGCCAGCAGTTTACTCCGACGATATGGCTACACCTTC. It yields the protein CASSLLRRYGYTF.

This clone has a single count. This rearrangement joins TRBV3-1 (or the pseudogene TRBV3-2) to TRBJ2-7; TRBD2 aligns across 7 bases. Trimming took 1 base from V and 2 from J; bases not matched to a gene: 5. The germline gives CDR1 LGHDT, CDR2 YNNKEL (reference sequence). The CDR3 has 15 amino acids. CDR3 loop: CASSQVSREPYEQYF. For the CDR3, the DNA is TGTGCCAGCAGCCAAGTTTCGCGGGAGCCCTACGAGCAGTACTTC.

The DNA for the CDR3 is TGTGCCAGCAGCCCCGGGACAGGGGGTGGCAATCAGCCCCAGCATTTT. This encodes CASSPGTGGGNQPQHF. This sequence joins TRBV5-8 and TRBJ1-5; 11 bases fit TRBD1. The CDR3 has 16 residues. V shed 4 bases, J shed 2 bases, and the junction held 5 bases outside the gene matches. Germline CDR1 reads SGHTS; CDR2 reads YDEGEE.

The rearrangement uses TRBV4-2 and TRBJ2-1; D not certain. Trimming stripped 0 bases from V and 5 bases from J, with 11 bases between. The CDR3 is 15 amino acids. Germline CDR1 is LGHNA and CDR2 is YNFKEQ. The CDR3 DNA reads TGTGCCAGCAGCCAAGATTCTGCGAGAAACAATGAGCAGTTCTTC. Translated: CASSQDSARNNEQFF.

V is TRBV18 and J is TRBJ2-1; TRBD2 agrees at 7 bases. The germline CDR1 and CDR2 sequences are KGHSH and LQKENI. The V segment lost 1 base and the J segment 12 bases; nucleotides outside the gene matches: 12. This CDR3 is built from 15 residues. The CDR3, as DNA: TGTGCCAGCTCACCACGGGAGGGAGAGGCGATCCGGCAGTTCTTC. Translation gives CASSPREGEAIRQFF.

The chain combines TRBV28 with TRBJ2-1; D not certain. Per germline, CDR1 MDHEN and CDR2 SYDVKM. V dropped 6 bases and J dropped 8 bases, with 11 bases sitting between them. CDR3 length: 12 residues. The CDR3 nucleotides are TGTGCCAGCAGCCAACAGTCTGATGAGCAGTTCTTC. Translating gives CASSQQSDEQFF.

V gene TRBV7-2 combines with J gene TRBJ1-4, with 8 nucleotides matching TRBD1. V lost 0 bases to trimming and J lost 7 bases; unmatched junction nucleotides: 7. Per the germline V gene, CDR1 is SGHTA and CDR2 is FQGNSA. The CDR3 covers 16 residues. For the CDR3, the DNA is TGTGCCAGCAGCTTAGCCACAGGGGGATTGGGTGAAAAACTGTTTTTT. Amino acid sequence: CASSLATGGLGEKLFF.

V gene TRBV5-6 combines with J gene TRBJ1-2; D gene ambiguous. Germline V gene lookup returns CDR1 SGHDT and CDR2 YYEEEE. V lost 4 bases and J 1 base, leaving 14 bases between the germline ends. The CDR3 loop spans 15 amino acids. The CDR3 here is CASSHKPNFNYGYTF. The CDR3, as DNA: TGTGCCAGCAGCCACAAGCCCAACTTTAACTATGGCTACACCTTC.

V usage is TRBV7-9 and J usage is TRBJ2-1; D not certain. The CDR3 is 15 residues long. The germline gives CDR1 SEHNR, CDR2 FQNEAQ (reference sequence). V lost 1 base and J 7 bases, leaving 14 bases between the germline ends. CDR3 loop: CASSLGVVVVNEQFF. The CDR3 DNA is TGTGCCAGCAGCTTAGGCGTGGTAGTCGTAAATGAGCAGTTCTTC.

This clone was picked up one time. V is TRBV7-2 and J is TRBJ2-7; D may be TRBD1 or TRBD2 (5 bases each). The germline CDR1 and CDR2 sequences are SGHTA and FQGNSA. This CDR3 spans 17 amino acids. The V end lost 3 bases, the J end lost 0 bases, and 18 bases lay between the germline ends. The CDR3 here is CASSFVAGPGASYEQYF. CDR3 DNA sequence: TGTGCCAGCAGCTTCGTGGCAGGGCCCGGGGCCTCCTACGAGCAGTACTTC.

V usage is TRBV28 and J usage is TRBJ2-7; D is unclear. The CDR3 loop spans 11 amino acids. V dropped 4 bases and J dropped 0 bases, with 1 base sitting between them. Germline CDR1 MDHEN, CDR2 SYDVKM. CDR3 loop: CASSSSYEQYF. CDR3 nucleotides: TGTGCCAGCAGTTCCTCCTACGAGCAGTACTTC.

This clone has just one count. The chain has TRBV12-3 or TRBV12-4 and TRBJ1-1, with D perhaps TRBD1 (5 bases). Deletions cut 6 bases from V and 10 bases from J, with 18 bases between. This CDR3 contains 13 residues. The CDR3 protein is CASRPMDLGGAFF. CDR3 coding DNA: TGTGCCAGCAGGCCCATGGATCTTGGGGGAGCTTTCTTT.

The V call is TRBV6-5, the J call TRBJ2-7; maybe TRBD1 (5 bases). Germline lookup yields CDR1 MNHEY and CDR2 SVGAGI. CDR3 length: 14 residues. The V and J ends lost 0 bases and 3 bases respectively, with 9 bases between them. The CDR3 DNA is TGTGCCAGCAGTTACTCGACCAGGGACTACGAGCAGTACTTC. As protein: CASSYSTRDYEQYF.